The T cell receptor (beta chain) described here comes from a study of cytomegalovirus exposure and HLA in healthy donors. Whole-study context: Of roughly 400 genotyped donors, roughly 76% grouped in the Caucasian-associated ancestry cluster.

Study observations and caveats: Analysis was performed later, and it showed HLA-associated TCR beta chains to be more clonally expanded than equally common others. Among TCR beta chains, those listed as cytomegalovirus-associated numbered more than 150.

A note on this clone: Its antigen is not known.

Germline V gene lookup returns CDR1 SGHRS and CDR2 YFSETQ. V lost 4 bases and J lost 2; bases outside the gene matches: 8. This CDR3 spans 15 amino acids. Primers: 60 Vbeta forward and 13 Jbeta reverse. The table came from immunoSEQ multiplex PCR; TCRdb's copy has only in-frame clones and leaves some out. The repertoire holds some 110,000 clones, with roughly four fifths as singletons. V and J are TRBV5-1 and TRBJ2-5; 7 positions agree with TRBD2. The clonotype comes from a young woman in good health and CMV-seronegative. The specimen was PBMCs. The CDR3 region has the DNA TGCGCCAGCAGCCTGGCCGCGGGGGTTCAAGAGACCCAGTACTTC. It is translated as CASSLAAGVQETQYF.